This TCR beta chain derives from a study of control samples from healthy donors and cancer patients. Trimming pared 6 bases from V and 3 bases from J, leaving 14 bases between. Germline V CDR1 and CDR2: MNHEY, SMNVEV (reference sequence). This CDR3 is built from 14 residues. This clone was found once. The sample holds other DNA sequences that translate to the same CDR3. The data were produced by immunoSEQ multiplex PCR, yet TCRdb's version contains in-frame clones alone and is incomplete. The table has approximately 150,000 clones, more than 90% seen once. The material sequenced was blood. This clonotype was obtained from a man younger than 45 in good health. The chain is built from TRBV27 and TRBJ1-2; perhaps TRBD1 as D (6 bases). CDR3 sequence: CASRANRVDYGYTF. CDR3 DNA sequence: TGTGCCAGCAGGGCCAACAGGGTGGACTATGGCTACACCTTC.